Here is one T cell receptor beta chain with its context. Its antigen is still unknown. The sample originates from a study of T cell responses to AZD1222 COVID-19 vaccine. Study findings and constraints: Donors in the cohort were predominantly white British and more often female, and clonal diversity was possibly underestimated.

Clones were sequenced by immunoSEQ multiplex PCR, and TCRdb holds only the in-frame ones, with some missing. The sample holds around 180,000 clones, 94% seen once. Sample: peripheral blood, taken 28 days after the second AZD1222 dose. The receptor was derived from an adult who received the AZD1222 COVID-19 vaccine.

CDR3 residues: CASSEPGGAPNTEAFF. CDR3 DNA sequence: TGCGCCAGCAGCGAACCGGGGGGGGCGCCGAACACTGAAGCTTTCTTT. The chain has TRBV5-1 and TRBJ1-1, with a possible D match to TRBD1 (6 bases). Germline V gene sequence: CDR1 SGHRS, CDR2 YFSETQ. This CDR3 has 16 amino acids. V was shortened by 4 bases and J by 1 base, with 17 bases between the two germline ends. The full variable domain, completed using reference TRBV5-1 and TRBJ1-1, is KAGVTQTPRYLIKTRGQQVTLSCSPISGHRSVSWYQQTPGQGLQFLFEYFSETQRNKGNFPGRFSGRQFSNSRSEMNVSTLELGDSALYLCASSEPGGAPNTEAFFGQGTRLTVV.